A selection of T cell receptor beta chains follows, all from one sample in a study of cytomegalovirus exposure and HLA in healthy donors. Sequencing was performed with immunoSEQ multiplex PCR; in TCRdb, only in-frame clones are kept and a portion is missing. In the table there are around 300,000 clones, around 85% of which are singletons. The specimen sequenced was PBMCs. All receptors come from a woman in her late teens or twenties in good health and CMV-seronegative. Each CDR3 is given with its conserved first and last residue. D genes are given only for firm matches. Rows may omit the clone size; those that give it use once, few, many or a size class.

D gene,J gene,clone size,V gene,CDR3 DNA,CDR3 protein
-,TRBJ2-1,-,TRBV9,TGTGCCAGCAGCGTCTACGGGAGGGGGCCTGAGCAGTTCTTC,CASSVYGRGPEQFF
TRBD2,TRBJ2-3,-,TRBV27,TGTGCCGCCGGCCGGAGCGGGGGGTTTCCCACAGATACGCAGTATTTT,CAAGRSGGFPTDTQYF
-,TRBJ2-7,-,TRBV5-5,TGTGCCAGCAGCTTTCTATACGAGCAGTACTTC,CASSFLYEQYF
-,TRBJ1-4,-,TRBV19,TGTGCCAGTAGTATAGACAGGGAGGGCGAGACTAATGAAAAACTGTTTTTT,CASSIDREGETNEKLFF
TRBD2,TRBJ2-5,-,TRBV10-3,TGTGCCATCAGTGATCGGGGGGGGAAGGTTGGGACCCAGTACTTC,CAISDRGGKVGTQYF
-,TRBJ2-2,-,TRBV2,TGTGCCAGCAGTGGCAGGGGAAGAGGGGAGCTGTTTTTT,CASSGRGRGELFF
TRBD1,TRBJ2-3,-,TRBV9,TGTGCCAGCGACCGGACAGGGTTTACCACAGATACGCAGTATTTT,CASDRTGFTTDTQYF
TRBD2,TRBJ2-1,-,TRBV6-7,TGTGCCAGCAGGGGACTAGCGGGACCCTTCGCGGATGAGCAGTTCTTC,CASRGLAGPFADEQFF
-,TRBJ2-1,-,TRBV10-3,TGTGCCATCAGTGACAGTCAGGGTTTTTACAATGAGCAGTTCTTC,CAISDSQGFYNEQFF
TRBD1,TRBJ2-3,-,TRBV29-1,TGCAGCGCTACTCTGGGACAGGGAGACCCAGATACGCAGTATTTT,CSATLGQGDPDTQYF
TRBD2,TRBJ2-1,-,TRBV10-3,TGTGCCATCAGTGAGTCGACTAGCGGGAGGGGGGTCAATTACAATGAGCAGTTCTTC,CAISESTSGRGVNYNEQFF
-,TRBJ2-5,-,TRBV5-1,TGCGCCAGCAGCTTGGGTCTTCAAGAGACCCAGTACTTC,CASSLGLQETQYF
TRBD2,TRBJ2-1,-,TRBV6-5,TGTGCCAGCAGTTACTATTGGTTGGAGGGCGGGAGTGAGCAGTTCTTC,CASSYYWLEGGSEQFF
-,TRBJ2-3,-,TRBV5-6,TGTGCCAGCAGCTTGTCTGACTCCTCCACAGATACGCAGTATTTT,CASSLSDSSTDTQYF
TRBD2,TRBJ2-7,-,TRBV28,TGTGCCAGCAGTTACGACCCCCTAGCGGGGTCATCCTACGAGCAGTACTTC,CASSYDPLAGSSYEQYF
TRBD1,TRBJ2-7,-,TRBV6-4,TGTGCCAGCAGCCCCGGACAGGGGAATTACGAGCAGTACTTC,CASSPGQGNYEQYF
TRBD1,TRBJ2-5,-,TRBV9,TGTGCCAGCAACCGTGGGACAGGGGGTCAAGAGACCCAGTACTTC,CASNRGTGGQETQYF
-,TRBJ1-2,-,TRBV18,TGTGCCAGCTCACCACAGTCAGATAACTATGGCTACACCTTC,CASSPQSDNYGYTF
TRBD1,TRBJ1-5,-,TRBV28,TGTGCCAGCAGACAACTCGGGACAGTCAATCAGCCCCAGCATTTT,CASRQLGTVNQPQHF
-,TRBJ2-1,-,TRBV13,TGTGCCAGCAGCTCGCAGGAAGGAGGCGGCTACAATGAGCAGTTCTTC,CASSSQEGGGYNEQFF
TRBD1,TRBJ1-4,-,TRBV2,TGTGCCAGCAGGAAGACCGGGACAGGGGGTGAAAAACTGTTTTTT,CASRKTGTGGEKLFF
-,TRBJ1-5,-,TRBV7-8,TGTGCCAGCAGCTTAGTTTTGGCGTCCCTCGGGCAGCCCCAGCATTTT,CASSLVLASLGQPQHF
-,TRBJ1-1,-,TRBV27,TGTGCCAGCAAGACTAGCATTGAAGCTTTCTTT,CASKTSIEAFF
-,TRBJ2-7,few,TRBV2,TGTGCCAGCAGGGAGGATTTTGGCGGCTACGAGCAGTACTTC,CASREDFGGYEQYF
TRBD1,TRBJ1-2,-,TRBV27,TGTGCCAGCAGGACAGGGGGCTCTGGCTACACCTTC,CASRTGGSGYTF
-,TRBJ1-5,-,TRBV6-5,TGTGCCAGCAGTTACTCTCGGGGGGTGAATCAGCCCCAGCATTTT,CASSYSRGVNQPQHF
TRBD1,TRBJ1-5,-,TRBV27,TGTGCCAGCAGTTTAATATCAGGGGGCGGGGTACAGCCCCAGCATTTT,CASSLISGGGVQPQHF
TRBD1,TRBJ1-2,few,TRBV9,TGTGCCAGCAGCGTAGGGGCCTCAGGGGGAGGCTACACCTTC,CASSVGASGGGYTF
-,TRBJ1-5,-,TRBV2,TGTGCCAGCAGTGAAGAGGGGAATCAGCCCCAGCATTTT,CASSEEGNQPQHF
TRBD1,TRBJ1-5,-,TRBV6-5,TGTGCCAGCAGTTACTCCGGACAGGAGCATTTT,CASSYSGQEHF
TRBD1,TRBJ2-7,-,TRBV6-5,TGTGCCAGCAGCCAGGGGGCGGGAAGAGGTCCCGAGCAGTACTTC,CASSQGAGRGPEQYF
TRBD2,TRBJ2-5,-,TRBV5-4,TGTGCCAGCAGCCCATCTAGCGGGACGGGCGAGACCCAGTACTTC,CASSPSSGTGETQYF
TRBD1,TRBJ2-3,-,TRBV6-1,TGTGCCAGCAGTGAACAGGGGGCTTCGGGGGATACGCAGTATTTT,CASSEQGASGDTQYF
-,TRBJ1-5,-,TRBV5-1,TGCGCCAGCAGCTTTGACAGTTTCAATCAGCCCCAGCATTTT,CASSFDSFNQPQHF
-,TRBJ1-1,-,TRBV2,TGTGCCAGCAGTGCATGGGCTAACACTGAAGCTTTCTTT,CASSAWANTEAFF
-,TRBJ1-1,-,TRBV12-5,TGTGCTAGTGGTTTGACATCCTTTTCCAGACCCTGGAGCACTGAAGCTTTCTTT,CASGLTSFSRPWSTEAFF
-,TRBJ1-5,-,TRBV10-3,TGTGCCATCAGTGAGCCTCGGGGAGGAAGAAATCAGCCCCAGCATTTT,CAISEPRGGRNQPQHF
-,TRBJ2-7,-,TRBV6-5,TGTGCCAGCAGTGAGGGACTCGGCGGGTACGAGCAGTACTTC,CASSEGLGGYEQYF
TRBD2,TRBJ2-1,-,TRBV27,TGTGCCAGCAGTTTGGGACTAGCATATCAGTATGAGCAGTTCTTC,CASSLGLAYQYEQFF
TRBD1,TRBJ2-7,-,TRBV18,TGTGCCAGCTCACAGAGACAGGGGGACGAGCAGTACTTC,CASSQRQGDEQYF
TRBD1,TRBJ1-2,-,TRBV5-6,TGTGCCAGCAGACCCCAACCTGGACAGGGGAACTATGGCTACACCTTC,CASRPQPGQGNYGYTF
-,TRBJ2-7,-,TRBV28,TGTGCCAGCAAACCCCCTAGGAAGTACTACGAGCAGTACTTC,CASKPPRKYYEQYF
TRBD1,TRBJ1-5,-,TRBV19,TGTGCCAGTAGTTCGGGACAGGATTATCAGCCCCAGCATTTT,CASSSGQDYQPQHF
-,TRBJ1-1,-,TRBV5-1,TGCGCCAGCAGCCTTCAATCAGGGGTGGGCACTGAAGCTTTCTTT,CASSLQSGVGTEAFF
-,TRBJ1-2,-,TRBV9,TGTGCCAGCAGCGTATCCAGGGGCGATAACTATGGCTACACCTTC,CASSVSRGDNYGYTF
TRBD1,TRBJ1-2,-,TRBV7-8,TGTGCCAGCAGCCTTACAAGGGGACAGGGGAACGATGGCTACACCTTC,CASSLTRGQGNDGYTF
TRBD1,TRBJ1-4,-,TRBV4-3,TGCGCCAGCAGCCAAGTGGGGCGGACAGGGGTCCTTTCTAATGAAAAACTGTTTTTT,CASSQVGRTGVLSNEKLFF
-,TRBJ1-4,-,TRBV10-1,TGCGCCAGCAGTGAGGAGACACGAGGGAGTGAAAAACTGTTTTTT,CASSEETRGSEKLFF
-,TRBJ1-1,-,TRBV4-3,TGCGCCAGCAGCCTCACAGGATGGACTGAAGCTTTCTTT,CASSLTGWTEAFF
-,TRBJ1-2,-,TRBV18,TGTGCCAGCTCACAATCGGAGGTGTCTTCTGGCTACACCTTC,CASSQSEVSSGYTF
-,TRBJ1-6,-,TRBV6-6,TGTGCCAGCAGTTACTCGCAGGGCCGTTCACCCCTCCACTTT,CASSYSQGRSPLHF
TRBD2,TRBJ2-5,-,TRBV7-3,TGTGCCAGCAGCTTGGGCGCGGGGGGGCTGGAGACCCAGTACTTC,CASSLGAGGLETQYF